The source of this T cell receptor beta chain is a study of vaccination effects on CD4 cells after COVID-19 (dated by TCRdb to between 2021 and 2024). For context, the study as a whole: Post-vaccine samples across the study were collected a median of 72 days after the second dose, with a range of 14 to 241. Cultures from other donors in the study were sequenced with the Oncomine TCR Beta short-read assay on an Illumina iSeq 100. SARS-CoV-2 spike-specific CD4+ TCR repertoires were compared before and after mRNA vaccination in COVID-19 convalescent patients and in infection-naive vaccine recipients. A total of over nine COVID-19 convalescent patients and several SARS-CoV-2-naive healthy vaccine recipients were included in the full study.

In the ViraFEST assay, PBMC were stimulated with viral peptide pools, and antigen-specific CD4+ T cell clonotypes were then identified by expansion using TCR sequencing. After more than 9 days of culture, CD4+ T cells were isolated with the EasySep CD4+ T cell isolation kit. Participants received two doses of either the BNT162b2 or the mRNA-1273 mRNA SARS-CoV-2 vaccine. Healthy vaccine recipients had no prior SARS-CoV-2 infection, confirmed by negative nucleocapsid antibodies before and after vaccination. Each well held fewer than 2.5 million PBMC cultured in IMDM containing approximately 5% human AB serum, roughly 10 IU/ml IL-2 and gentamicin, along with roughly 10 ug/ml peptides. Half of the culture medium was replaced with fresh IL-2-containing medium on days 3 and 7. Unless noted otherwise, every peptide stimulation condition was grown in triplicate wells. Using Ficoll-Paque Plus gradient centrifugation, PBMC were separated from whole blood and then either used fresh or cryopreserved at -140C. Overlapping peptide pools spanned the spike proteins of SARS-CoV-2 and the common cold coronaviruses HCoV-NL63, HCoV-OC43 and HCoV-229E. Genomic DNA was extracted from cultured CD4+ T cells with the QIAamp micro DNA kit.

Libraries came from the immunoSEQ multiplex PCR assay. TCR beta CDR3 sequencing was performed on DNA from the cultured, isolated CD4+ T cells. The published analysis was carried out like this. Non-productive TCR sequences were discarded, and reads were trimmed to the CDR3 region, with only CDR3s of 7 or more amino acids retained. Antigen-specific clonotypes were identified with the MANAFEST web app by comparing expansion in peptide wells against reference cultures. For clones to be considered positive, expansion at FDR<0.05 versus reference and all other wells, an odds ratio above 5, and a frequency above 0.1% in two replicate wells were required. A clonotype was called cross-reactive if it was significantly expanded both in SARS-CoV-2 spike wells and in at least one common cold coronavirus spike condition. CDR3 similarity was assessed by Levenshtein distance with the stringdist R package, and unrooted trees were built with ape in R 3.6.1. The source is immuneACCESS, and TCRdb retained only in-frame sequences with V and J called. Part of the clones is not carried over; for the studies checked, unresolved V genes explain less than half of this, and the remainder is unexplained. That table gives V, J and clone size, and the DNA gave D and trimming. The sample table records just under 30,000 clones; about 74% of these occur just once. The ten largest clones capture about 17% of the sample.

On the study overall, not on this receptor specifically: Only a small number of convalescent patients were included, and no early post-infection timepoints were available, which limited the study. In healthy vaccine recipients, vaccine-induced clones were almost all SARS-CoV-2 mono-reactive, with only 1 of 255 being cross-reactive with common cold coronaviruses. Both infection-induced and vaccine-induced clones contracted markedly at late post-vaccination timepoints, which is consistent with waning T cell responses.

Points on this clone: It has no known antigen specificity. Nothing much larger sits one base from this clone, and base qualities are not available.

The input for sequencing was CD4+ T cells from PBMCs cultured with HCoV-OC43 spike peptides, taken after COVID-19 vaccination. The sample's cell subset or site label, in plain terms: HCoV-OC43 spike overlapping peptide pool stimulation. This clonotype was obtained from a human donor who received a COVID-19 vaccine.

The CDR3 in this case is CASSYSAQGLGEQYF. The DNA sequence is given as TGTGCCAGCAGTTACTCCGCACAGGGTTTGGGAGAGCAGTACTTC. This receptor chain uses TRBV6-2 or TRBV6-3 and TRBJ2-7; a tentative D match to TRBD1 spans 6 bases. The V end loses 0 bases and the J end loses 7 bases, and a stretch of 16 bases separates them. CDR1 and CDR2 are drawn from the germline V gene: MNHEY, SVGEGT. Inclusive of the bounding cysteine and phenylalanine, the CDR3 is 15 residues long. Only the CDR3 portion is preserved as DNA: 45 bases, with reading frame beginning at the first base.